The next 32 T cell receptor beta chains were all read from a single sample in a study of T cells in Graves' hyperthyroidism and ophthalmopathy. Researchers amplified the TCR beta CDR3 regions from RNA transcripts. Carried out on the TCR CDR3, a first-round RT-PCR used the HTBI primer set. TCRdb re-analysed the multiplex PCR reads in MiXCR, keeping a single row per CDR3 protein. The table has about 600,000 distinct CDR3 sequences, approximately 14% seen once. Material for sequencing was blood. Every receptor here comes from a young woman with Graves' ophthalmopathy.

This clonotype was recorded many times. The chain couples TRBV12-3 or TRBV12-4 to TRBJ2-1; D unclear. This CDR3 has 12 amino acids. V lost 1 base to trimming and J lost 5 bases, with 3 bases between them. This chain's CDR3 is CASSLGHNEQFF. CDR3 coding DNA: TGTGCCAGCAGTTTAGGGCACAATGAGCAGTTCTTC.

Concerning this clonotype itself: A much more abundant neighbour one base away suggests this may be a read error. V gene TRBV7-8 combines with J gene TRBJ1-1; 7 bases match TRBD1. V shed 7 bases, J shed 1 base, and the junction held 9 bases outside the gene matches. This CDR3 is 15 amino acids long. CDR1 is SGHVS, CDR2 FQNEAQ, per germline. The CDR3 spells CASNPKRTGNTEAFF. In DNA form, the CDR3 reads TGTGCCAGCAATCCAAAGAGGACAGGGAACACTGAAGCTTTCTTT.

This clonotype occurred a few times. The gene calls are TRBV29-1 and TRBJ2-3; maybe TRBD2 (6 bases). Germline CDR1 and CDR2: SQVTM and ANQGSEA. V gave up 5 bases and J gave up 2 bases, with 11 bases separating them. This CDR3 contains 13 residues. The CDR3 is CSVRRTNTDTQYF. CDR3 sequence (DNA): TGCAGCGTTCGGAGGACTAACACAGATACGCAGTATTTT.

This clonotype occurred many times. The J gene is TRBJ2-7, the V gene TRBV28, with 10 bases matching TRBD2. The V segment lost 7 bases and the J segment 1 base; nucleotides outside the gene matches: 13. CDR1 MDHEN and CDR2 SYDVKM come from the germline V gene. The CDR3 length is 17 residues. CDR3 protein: CASITRGIAGGSYEQYF. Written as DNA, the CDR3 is TGTGCCAGCATTACTAGGGGGATAGCGGGAGGTTCCTACGAGCAGTACTTC.

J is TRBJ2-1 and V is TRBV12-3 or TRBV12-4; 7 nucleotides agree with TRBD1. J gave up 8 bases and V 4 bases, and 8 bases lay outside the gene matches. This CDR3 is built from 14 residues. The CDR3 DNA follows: TGTGCCAGCAGTTCCGGGACAGCCGGCGATGAGCAGTTCTTC. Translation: CASSSGTAGDEQFF.

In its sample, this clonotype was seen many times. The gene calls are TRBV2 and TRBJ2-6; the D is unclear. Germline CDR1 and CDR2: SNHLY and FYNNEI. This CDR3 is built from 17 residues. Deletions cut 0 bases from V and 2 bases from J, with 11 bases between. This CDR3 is CASSEALLWAGANVLTF. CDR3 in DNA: TGTGCCAGCAGTGAAGCGCTTTTGTGGGCTGGGGCCAACGTCCTGACTTTC.

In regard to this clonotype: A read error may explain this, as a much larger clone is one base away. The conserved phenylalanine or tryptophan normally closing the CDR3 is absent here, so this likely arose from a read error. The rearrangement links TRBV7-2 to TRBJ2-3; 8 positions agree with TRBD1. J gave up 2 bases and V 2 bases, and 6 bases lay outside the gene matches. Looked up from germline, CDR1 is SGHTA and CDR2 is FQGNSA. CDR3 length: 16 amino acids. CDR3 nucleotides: TGTGCCAGCAGCTTAACGACAGGGGCCAACACAGATACGCAGTATTCT. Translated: CASSLTTGANTDTQYS.

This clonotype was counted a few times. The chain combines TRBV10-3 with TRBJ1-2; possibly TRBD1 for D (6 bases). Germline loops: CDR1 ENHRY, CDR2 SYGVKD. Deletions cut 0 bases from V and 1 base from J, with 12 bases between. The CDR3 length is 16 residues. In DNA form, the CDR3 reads TGTGCCATCAGTGAGTCGTGGACAGCGTTTAACTATGGCTACACCTTC. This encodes CAISESWTAFNYGYTF.

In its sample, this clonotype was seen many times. CDR3 in DNA: TGTGCCAGCAGAACTCCCCCTGGGGATGGCTACACCTTC. Amino acids: CASRTPPGDGYTF. This chain links TRBV12-3 or TRBV12-4 with TRBJ1-2; unclear D gene. The CDR3 runs 13 residues. V shed 6 bases and J shed 6 bases, with 14 bases lying between them.

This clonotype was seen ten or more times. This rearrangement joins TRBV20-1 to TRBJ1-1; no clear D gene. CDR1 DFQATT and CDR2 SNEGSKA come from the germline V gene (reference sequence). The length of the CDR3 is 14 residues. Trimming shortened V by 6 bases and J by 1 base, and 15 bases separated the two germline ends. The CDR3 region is CSAPRSGPNTEAFF. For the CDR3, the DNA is TGCAGTGCCCCCAGATCGGGTCCGAACACTGAAGCTTTCTTT.

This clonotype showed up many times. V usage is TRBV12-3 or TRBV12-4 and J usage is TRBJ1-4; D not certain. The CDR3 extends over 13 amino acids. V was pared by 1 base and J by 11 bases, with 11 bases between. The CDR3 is CASSLGPDSKLFF. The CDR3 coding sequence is TGTGCCAGCAGTTTAGGCCCAGACTCTAAACTGTTTTTT.

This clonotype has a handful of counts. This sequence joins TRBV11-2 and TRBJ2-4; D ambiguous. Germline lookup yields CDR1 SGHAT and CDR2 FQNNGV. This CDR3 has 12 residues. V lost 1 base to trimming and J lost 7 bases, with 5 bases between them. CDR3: CASSLVRNIQYF. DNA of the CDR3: TGTGCCAGCAGCTTAGTGAGGAACATTCAGTACTTC.

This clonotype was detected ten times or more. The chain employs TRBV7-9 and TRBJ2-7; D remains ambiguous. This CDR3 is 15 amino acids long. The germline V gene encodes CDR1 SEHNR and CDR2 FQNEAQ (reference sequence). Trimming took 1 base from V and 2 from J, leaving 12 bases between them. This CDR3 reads CASSLGQLATYEQYF. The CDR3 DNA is TGTGCCAGCAGCTTAGGGCAGCTTGCCACCTACGAGCAGTACTTC.

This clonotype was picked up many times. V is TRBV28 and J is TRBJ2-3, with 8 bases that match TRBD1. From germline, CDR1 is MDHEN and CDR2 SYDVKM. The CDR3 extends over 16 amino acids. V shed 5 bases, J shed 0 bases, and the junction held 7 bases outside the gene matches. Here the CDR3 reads CASSERTGSSTDTQYF. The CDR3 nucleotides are TGTGCCAGCAGTGAACGGACAGGGTCTAGCACAGATACGCAGTATTTT.

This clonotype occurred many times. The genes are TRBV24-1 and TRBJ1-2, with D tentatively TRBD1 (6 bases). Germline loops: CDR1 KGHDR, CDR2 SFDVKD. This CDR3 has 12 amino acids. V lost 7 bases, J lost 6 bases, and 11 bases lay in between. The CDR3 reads CATRWGANGYTF. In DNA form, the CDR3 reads TGTGCCACCAGGTGGGGGGCCAATGGCTACACCTTC.

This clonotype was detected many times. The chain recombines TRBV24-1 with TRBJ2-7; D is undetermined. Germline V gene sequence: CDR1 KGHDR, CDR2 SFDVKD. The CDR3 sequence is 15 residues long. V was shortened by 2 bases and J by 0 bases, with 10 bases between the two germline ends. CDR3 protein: CATSDSRESSYEQYF. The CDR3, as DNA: TGTGCCACCAGTGATTCAAGGGAAAGCTCCTACGAGCAGTACTTC.

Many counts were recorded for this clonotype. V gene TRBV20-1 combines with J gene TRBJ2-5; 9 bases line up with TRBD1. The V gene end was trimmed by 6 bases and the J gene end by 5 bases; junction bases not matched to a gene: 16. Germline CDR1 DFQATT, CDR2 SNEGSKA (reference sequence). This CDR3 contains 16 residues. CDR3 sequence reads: CSARSPRTGELETQYF. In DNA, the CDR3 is TGCAGTGCCCGAAGTCCTCGGACAGGGGAGTTGGAGACCCAGTACTTC.

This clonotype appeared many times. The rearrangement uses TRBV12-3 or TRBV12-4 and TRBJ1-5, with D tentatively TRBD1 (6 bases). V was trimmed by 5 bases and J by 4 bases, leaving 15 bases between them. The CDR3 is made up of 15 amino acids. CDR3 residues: CASSPSGTLNQPQHF. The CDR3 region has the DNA TGTGCCAGCAGTCCGTCCGGGACACTTAATCAGCCCCAGCATTTT.

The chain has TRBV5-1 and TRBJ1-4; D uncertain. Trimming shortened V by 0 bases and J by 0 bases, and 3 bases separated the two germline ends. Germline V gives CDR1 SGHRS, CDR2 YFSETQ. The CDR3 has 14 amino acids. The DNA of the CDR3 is TGCGCCAGCAGCTTGGAGGCAACTAATGAAAAACTGTTTTTT. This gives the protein CASSLEATNEKLFF.

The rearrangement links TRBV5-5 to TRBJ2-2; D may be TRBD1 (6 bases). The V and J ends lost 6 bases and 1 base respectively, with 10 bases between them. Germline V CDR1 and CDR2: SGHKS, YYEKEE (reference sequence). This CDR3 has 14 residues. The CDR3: CASTQTGNTGELFF. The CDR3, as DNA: TGTGCCAGCACTCAGACAGGGAACACCGGGGAGCTGTTTTTT.

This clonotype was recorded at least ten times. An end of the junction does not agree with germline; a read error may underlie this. The CDR3 is CASSTTEAGELFF. DNA for the CDR3: TGTGCTAGCAGCACCACGGAGGCCGGGGAGCTGTTTTTT. The V gene is TRBV7-7, the J gene TRBJ2-2, with D tentatively TRBD2 (5 bases). The CDR3 contains 13 residues. CDR1 and CDR2 from the germline V gene are SSHAT and FNYEAQ (reference sequence).

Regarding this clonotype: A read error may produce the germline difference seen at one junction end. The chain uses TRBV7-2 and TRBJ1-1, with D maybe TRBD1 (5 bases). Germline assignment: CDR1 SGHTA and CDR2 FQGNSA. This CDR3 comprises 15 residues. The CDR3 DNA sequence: TGTGCCAGCACCAAGGGATGGGGTTTGGACACTGAAGCTTCCTTT. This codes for CASTKGWGLDTEASF.

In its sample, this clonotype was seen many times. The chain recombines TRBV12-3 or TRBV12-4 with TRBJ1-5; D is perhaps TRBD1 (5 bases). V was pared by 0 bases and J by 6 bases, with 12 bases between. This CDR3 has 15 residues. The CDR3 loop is CASSLAGRTGQPQHF. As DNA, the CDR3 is TGTGCCAGCAGTTTAGCGGGGCGGACGGGTCAGCCCCAGCATTTT.

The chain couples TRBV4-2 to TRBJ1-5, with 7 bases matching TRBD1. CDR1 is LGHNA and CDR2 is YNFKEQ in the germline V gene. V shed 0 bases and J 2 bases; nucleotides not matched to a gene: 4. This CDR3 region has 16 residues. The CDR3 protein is CASSQDRTGGNQPQHF. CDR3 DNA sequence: TGTGCCAGCAGCCAAGATAGAACAGGGGGCAATCAGCCCCAGCATTTT.

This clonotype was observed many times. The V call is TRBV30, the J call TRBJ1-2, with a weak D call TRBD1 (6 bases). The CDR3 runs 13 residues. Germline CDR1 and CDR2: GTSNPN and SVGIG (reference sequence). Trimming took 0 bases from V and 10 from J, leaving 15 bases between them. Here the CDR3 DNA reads TGTGCCTGGAGTGTAGGGGGGGGGAACTCCTACACCTTC. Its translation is CAWSVGGGNSYTF.

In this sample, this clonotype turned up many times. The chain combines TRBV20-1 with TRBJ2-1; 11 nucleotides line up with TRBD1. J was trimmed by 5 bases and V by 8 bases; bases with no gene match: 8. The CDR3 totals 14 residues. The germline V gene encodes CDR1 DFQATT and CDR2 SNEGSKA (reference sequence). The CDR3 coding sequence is TGCAGTTTCGGGGGACAGGGGGTAGACAATGAGCAGTTCTTC. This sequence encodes CSFGGQGVDNEQFF.

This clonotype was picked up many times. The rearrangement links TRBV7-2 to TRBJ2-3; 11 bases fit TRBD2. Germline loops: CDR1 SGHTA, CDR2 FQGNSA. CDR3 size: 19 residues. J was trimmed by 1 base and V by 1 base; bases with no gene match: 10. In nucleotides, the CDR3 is TGTGCCAGCAGCTTAGTCATTAGCGGGAGGGCCGGGGGCACAGATACGCAGTATTTT. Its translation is CASSLVISGRAGGTDTQYF.

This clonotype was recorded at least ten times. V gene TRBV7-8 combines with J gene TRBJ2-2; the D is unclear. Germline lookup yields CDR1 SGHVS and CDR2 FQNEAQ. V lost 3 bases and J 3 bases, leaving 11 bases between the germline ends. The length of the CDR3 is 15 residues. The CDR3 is CASSFSLGDTGELFF. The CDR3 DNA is TGTGCCAGCAGCTTCTCTCTTGGAGACACCGGGGAGCTGTTTTTT.

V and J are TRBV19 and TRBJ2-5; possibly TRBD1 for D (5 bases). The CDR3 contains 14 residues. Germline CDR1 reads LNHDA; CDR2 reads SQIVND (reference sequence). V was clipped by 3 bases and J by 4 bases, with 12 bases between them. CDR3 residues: CASSISRAPETQYF. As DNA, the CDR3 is TGTGCCAGTAGTATCAGCAGGGCTCCAGAGACCCAGTACTTC.

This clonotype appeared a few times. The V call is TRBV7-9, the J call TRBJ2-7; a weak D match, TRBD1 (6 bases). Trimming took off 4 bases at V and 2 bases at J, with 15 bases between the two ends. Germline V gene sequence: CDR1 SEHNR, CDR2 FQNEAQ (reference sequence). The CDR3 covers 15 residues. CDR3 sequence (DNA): TGTGCCAGCAGCTACAGGGCAGGGGAAGCCTACGAGCAGTACTTC. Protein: CASSYRAGEAYEQYF.

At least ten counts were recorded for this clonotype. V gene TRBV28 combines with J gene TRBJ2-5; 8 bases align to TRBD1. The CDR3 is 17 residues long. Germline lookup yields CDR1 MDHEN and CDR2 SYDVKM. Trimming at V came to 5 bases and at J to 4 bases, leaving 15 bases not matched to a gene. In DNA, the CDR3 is TGTGCCAGCAGTCCGCCAACCGGGACAGGAGATGGAGAGACCCAGTACTTC. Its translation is CASSPPTGTGDGETQYF.

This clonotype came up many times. The CDR3 sequence is CASRVTGGTNEKLFF. The CDR3, as DNA: TGTGCCAGCAGGGTAACAGGGGGCACAAATGAAAAACTGTTTTTT. The J gene is TRBJ1-4, the V gene TRBV12-3 or TRBV12-4, with 9 bases fitting TRBD1. The CDR3 spans 15 residues. With 6 bases clipped from V and 5 bases from J, the junction kept 7 bases outside the gene matches.